This T cell receptor (beta chain) appears in the sequencing data of a study of technical replicates of blood from a handful of donors. Trimming took 2 bases from V and 0 from J, leaving 8 bases between them. This CDR3 is built from 14 residues. CDR1 and CDR2 from the germline V gene are SGHTA and FQGNSA. Sequenced by immunoSEQ multiplex PCR; TCRdb stores in-frame clones only, minus some. The data contain 35,000 to 50,000 clones, around 97% of them seen just once; the ten biggest clones take up 0.35% to 0.4%. The chain couples TRBV7-2 to TRBJ2-7; D not certain. Source material: T cells isolated from PBMCs. The clonotype comes from a human donor in good health. CDR3: CASSLYRSSYEQYF. The CDR3 DNA reads TGTGCCAGCAGCTTATACCGGAGCTCCTACGAGCAGTACTTC.